The T cell receptor (beta chain) described here comes from a study of CD8 T cells in ankylosing spondylitis. Study results and caveats: Ankylosing spondylitis blood appeared to be characterized by a TCR beta motif of several highly homologous variants. Significantly higher representation of disease-linked clones was reported for matched ankylosing spondylitis synovial fluid. Researchers report that disease-linked clones proved CD8+ and relatively rare in peripheral blood.

Generation of TCR beta libraries employed quantitative 5'-RACE incorporating molecular barcodes. TCRdb independently ran MiXCR on the 5' RACE reads; one entry per CDR3 protein. The table lists roughly 90,000 distinct CDR3 sequences, roughly 8.5% of them singletons. Comments on this clonotype: Its target is unknown.

Germline trimming cut 3 bases from V and 5 bases from J; bases unmatched to any gene: 8. CDR3 size: 15 residues. From germline, CDR1 is SGHTA and CDR2 FQGNSA. The sequenced sample was blood, either unsorted or a sorted T cell fraction (not recorded which). This chain connects TRBV7-2 to TRBJ2-5, with 8 bases lining up with TRBD1. The sequence came from a male donor with ankylosing spondylitis. In DNA form, the CDR3 reads TGTGCCAGCAGCTTCAGACCCAGGGGGCCTGAGACCCAGTACTTC. Its protein product is CASSFRPRGPETQYF.